The 9 T cell receptor beta chains in this list originate from one sample, sequenced in a study of T cell responses to AZD1222 COVID-19 vaccine. Profiling relied on immunoSEQ multiplex PCR, and the TCRdb table lists in-frame clones only, not all of them. The sample lists about 160,000 clones, approximately 92% seen once, with approximately 6.9% in the top ten. The sample consisted of peripheral blood, taken on day 0 of AZD1222 vaccination. The source is an adult in good health.

The chain joins TRBV4-2 to TRBJ1-6, with D possibly TRBD1 on 6 matching bases. In germline, CDR1 is LGHNA, CDR2 YNFKEQ. This CDR3 is 18 amino acids long. The germline V and J ends were trimmed by 2 bases and 7 bases, with 21 bases remaining between them. The CDR3 region is CASSQRGQAPFGNSPLHF. In DNA form, the CDR3 reads TGTGCCAGCAGCCAACGGGGGCAGGCACCGTTTGGGAATTCACCCCTCCACTTT.

The DNA of the CDR3 is TGTGCCAGCAGCGTAGAAGGGAGAAATTCACCCCTCCACTTT. Amino acids: CASSVEGRNSPLHF. The genes are TRBV9 and TRBJ1-6; D gene uncertain. The CDR3 runs 14 residues. Germline V gene data show CDR1 as SGDLS and CDR2 as YYNGEE. Trimming stripped 0 bases from V and 7 bases from J, with 8 bases between.

The chain's CDR3 is CASSQEGSRFTEAFF. CDR3 DNA sequence: TGTGCCAGCAGCCAAGAAGGCTCGAGGTTCACTGAAGCTTTCTTT. J is TRBJ1-1 and V is TRBV4-2; D uncertain. The germline gives CDR1 LGHNA, CDR2 YNFKEQ. V dropped 0 bases and J dropped 4 bases, with 12 bases sitting between them. The CDR3 sequence is 15 residues long.

The chain links TRBV2 to TRBJ2-1; maybe TRBD2 (5 bases). The CDR3 is made up of 15 amino acids. Germline V gives CDR1 SNHLY, CDR2 FYNNEI. V shed 7 bases and J shed 0 bases, with 13 bases lying between them. The DNA of the CDR3 is TGTGCCAGCACGGACTCTTTTAGCTCCTACAATGAGCAGTTCTTC. Translating it yields CASTDSFSSYNEQFF.

This clone showed up just once. This sequence joins TRBV29-1 and TRBJ2-1; tentative D call: TRBD1 (6 bases). V was trimmed by 5 bases and J by 6 bases, leaving 11 bases between them. Per germline, CDR1 SQVTM and CDR2 ANQGSEA. This CDR3 comprises 12 residues. For the CDR3, the DNA is TGCAGCGTTCCCGACAGGACCAATGAGCAGTTCTTC. This gives the protein CSVPDRTNEQFF.

The chain joins TRBV29-1 to TRBJ1-2; TRBD1 agrees at 7 bases. V lost 4 bases and J lost 4; bases outside the gene matches: 0. Germline V CDR1 and CDR2: SQVTM, ANQGSEA. The CDR3 runs 11 residues. In nucleotides, the CDR3 is TGCAGCGTTGGACAGGGCTATGGCTACACCTTC. Translated: CSVGQGYGYTF.

The rearrangement joins TRBV6-1 to TRBJ1-3, with D unclear. This CDR3 is built from 15 residues. Trimming pared 1 base from V and 3 bases from J, leaving 10 bases between. CDR1 is MNHNS and CDR2 is SASEGT in the germline V gene. The CDR3 nucleotides are TGTGCCAGCAGTGAAGTTGTGCCGGGTGGAAACACCATATATTTT. Translation gives CASSEVVPGGNTIYF.

This sequence joins TRBV7-9 and TRBJ1-3; D is unresolved. Germline V gives CDR1 SEHNR, CDR2 FQNEAQ (reference sequence). This CDR3 contains 16 residues. V was shortened by 6 bases and J by 0 bases, with 15 bases between the two germline ends. The CDR3 bases are TGTGCCAGCAGAGTTGAAGCCGGATTCTCTGGAAACACCATATATTTT. Its translation: CASRVEAGFSGNTIYF.

The chain combines TRBV6-5 with TRBJ2-7; 7 bases are a match to TRBD1. The germline V gene has CDR1 MNHEY and CDR2 SVGAGI. V shed 6 bases and J 2 bases; nucleotides not matched to a gene: 4. The CDR3 totals 13 residues. In DNA form, the CDR3 reads TGTGCCAGCAGCCGGACAGGAGCCTACGAGCAGTACGTC. Its protein product is CASSRTGAYEQYV.